The subject of this entry is one T cell receptor (beta chain). The entry originates in a study of OX40 agonist ivuxolimab in advanced cancers. For the study at large: Hepatocellular carcinoma, melanoma, renal cell or head and neck cancer was diagnosed in the dose-escalation patients.

Trimming pared 1 base from V and 7 bases from J, leaving 17 bases between. The germline V gene has CDR1 MNHNS and CDR2 SASEGT. This CDR3 has 16 residues. Sequencing used immunoSEQ multiplex PCR; TCRdb keeps in-frame clones, though not all of them. The table records over 55,000 clones, more than 80% of them present only once. This TCR was sampled from an adult with an advanced solid tumor such as melanoma, head and neck, liver or kidney cancer. Sequences were derived from CD4+ or CD8+ T cells sorted from blood, sampled in a trial of the OX40 agonist ivuxolimab. V gene TRBV6-1 combines with J gene TRBJ1-5; D is uncertain. The CDR3 DNA is TGTGCCAGCAGTGAAGAGCTGGGAGGGTGGGTACAGCCCCAGCATTTT. Translated: CASSEELGGWVQPQHF.